Listed here is a single T cell receptor beta chain. Sequencing was performed with immunoSEQ multiplex PCR; in TCRdb, only in-frame clones are kept and a portion is missing. The data contain about 170,000 clones, roughly 91% of them singletons. These data come from a study of blood T cell repertoires in COVID-19. Whole-study context: In each case, the material was cDNA or gDNA derived from T cells, B-cell-depleted T cells, or PBMCs.

Germline V CDR1 and CDR2: MNHEY, SMNVEV (reference sequence). This CDR3 has 14 amino acids. V was pared by 4 bases and J by 4 bases, with 13 bases between. The sample consisted of peripheral blood. The genes are TRBV27 and TRBJ1-1, with D unresolved. The receptor's source is a man aged 50-59 years who had recovered from COVID-19. The CDR3 loop is CASSSGYGGTEAFF. The CDR3 DNA follows: TGTGCCAGCAGTTCGGGCTATGGAGGCACTGAAGCTTTCTTT.